A single sample gave rise to the 3 T cell receptor beta chains below, sequenced in a study of blood T cell repertoires in COVID-19 (TCRdb year 2020). The library was prepared using the immunoSEQ multiplex PCR assay. In its TCRdb copy, this immuneACCESS table keeps in-frame sequences only and misses some clones. Where compared with another copy, unresolved V genes explain less than half of these, and the others have no known cause. The sample includes about 260,000 clones, with about 91% observed a single time. The top ten clones comprise roughly 1.2% of the sample. The specimen was PBMCs or T cells enriched from blood (not recorded which). These receptors came from a middle-aged woman with acute COVID-19.

The chain links TRBV6-1 to TRBJ1-1; D gene ambiguous. The CDR3 has 17 residues. Trimming left V 1 base short and J 0 bases short, with 15 bases between. Germline lookup yields CDR1 MNHNS and CDR2 SASEGT. CDR3 loop: CASSEGPPPGMNTEAFF. The CDR3 region has the DNA TGTGCCAGCAGTGAAGGCCCCCCACCTGGCATGAACACTGAAGCTTTCTTT.

This chain uses TRBV2 with TRBJ2-5; 7 bases fit TRBD2. The germline gives CDR1 SNHLY, CDR2 FYNNEI. The CDR3 sequence is 14 residues long. V lost 6 bases and J lost 6; bases outside the gene matches: 10. CDR3 sequence: CASRGGLSIQTQYF. The CDR3 region has the DNA TGTGCCAGCAGGGGGGGACTAAGCATACAGACCCAGTACTTC.

The V call is TRBV25-1, the J call TRBJ1-6, with D possibly being TRBD1 (6 bases). CDR3 length equals 15 residues. Germline V gene lookup returns CDR1 MGHDK and CDR2 SYGVNS. The V and J ends lost 4 bases and 6 bases respectively, with 13 bases between them. The CDR3 region is CASSGGRGSNSPLHF. The CDR3 nucleotides are TGTGCCAGCAGTGGGGGCAGGGGTAGTAATTCACCCCTCCACTTT.